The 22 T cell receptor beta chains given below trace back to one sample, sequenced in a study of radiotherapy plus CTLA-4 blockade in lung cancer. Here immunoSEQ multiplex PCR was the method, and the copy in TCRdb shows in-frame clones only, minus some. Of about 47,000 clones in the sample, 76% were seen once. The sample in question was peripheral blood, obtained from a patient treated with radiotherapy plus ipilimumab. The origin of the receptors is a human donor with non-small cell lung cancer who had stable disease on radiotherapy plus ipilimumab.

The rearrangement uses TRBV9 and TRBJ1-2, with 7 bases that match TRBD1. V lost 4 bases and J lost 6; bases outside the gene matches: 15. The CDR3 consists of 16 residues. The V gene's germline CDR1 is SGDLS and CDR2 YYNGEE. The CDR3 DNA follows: TGTGCCAGCAGCCCCCACCGACAGGGATCGTGGGATGGCTACACCTTC. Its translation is CASSPHRQGSWDGYTF.

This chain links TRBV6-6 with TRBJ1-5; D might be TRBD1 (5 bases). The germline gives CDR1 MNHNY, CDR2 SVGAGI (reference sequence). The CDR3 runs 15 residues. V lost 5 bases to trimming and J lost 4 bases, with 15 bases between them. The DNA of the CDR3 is TGTGCCAGCAGTAAACAGGCTTTCAGAAATCAGCCCCAGCATTTT. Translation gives CASSKQAFRNQPQHF.

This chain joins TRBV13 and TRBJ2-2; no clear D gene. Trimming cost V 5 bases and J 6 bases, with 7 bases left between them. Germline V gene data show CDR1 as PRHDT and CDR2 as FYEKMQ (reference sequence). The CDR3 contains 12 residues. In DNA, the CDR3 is TGTGCCAGCAGCCCAAGGCCCGGGGAGCTGTTTTTT. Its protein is CASSPRPGELFF.

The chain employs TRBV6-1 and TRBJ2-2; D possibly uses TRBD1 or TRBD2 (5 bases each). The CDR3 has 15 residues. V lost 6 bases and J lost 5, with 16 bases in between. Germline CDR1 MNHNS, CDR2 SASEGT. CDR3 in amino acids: CASRPTGLRTGELFF. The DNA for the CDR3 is TGTGCCAGCAGACCCACGGGGCTTCGAACCGGGGAGCTGTTTTTT.

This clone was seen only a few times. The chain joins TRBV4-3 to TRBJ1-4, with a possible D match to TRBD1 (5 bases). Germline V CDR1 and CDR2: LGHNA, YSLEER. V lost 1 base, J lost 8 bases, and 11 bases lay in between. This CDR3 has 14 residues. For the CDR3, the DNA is TGCGCCAGCAGCCAAGGGGGACTTGACGAAAAACTGTTTTTT. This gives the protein CASSQGGLDEKLFF.

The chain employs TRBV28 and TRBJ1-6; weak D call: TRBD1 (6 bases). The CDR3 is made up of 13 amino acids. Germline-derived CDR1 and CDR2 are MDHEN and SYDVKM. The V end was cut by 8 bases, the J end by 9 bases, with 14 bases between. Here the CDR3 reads CASQGLRGSPLHF. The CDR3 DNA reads TGTGCCAGCCAGGGGCTCCGGGGTTCACCCCTCCACTTT.

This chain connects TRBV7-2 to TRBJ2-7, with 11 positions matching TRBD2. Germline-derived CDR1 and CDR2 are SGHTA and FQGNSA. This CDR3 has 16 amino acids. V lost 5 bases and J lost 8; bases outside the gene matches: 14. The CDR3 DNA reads TGTGCCAGCAGCCCACAACTAGCGGGGGCCGAAAAGAAGCAGTACTTC. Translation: CASSPQLAGAEKKQYF. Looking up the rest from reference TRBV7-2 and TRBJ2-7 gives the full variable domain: GAGVSQSPSNKVTEKGKDVELRCDPISGHTALYWYRQSLGQGLEFLIYFQGNSAPDKSGLPSDRFSAERTGGSVSTLTIQRTQQEDSAVYLCASSPQLAGAEKKQYFGPGTRLTVT.

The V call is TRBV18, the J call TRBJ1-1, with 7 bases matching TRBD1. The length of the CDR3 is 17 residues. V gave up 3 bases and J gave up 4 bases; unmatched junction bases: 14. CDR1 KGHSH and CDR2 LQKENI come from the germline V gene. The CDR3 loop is CASSPPSGGGGSTEAFF. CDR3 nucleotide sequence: TGTGCCAGCTCACCCCCATCAGGGGGAGGGGGAAGCACTGAAGCTTTCTTT.

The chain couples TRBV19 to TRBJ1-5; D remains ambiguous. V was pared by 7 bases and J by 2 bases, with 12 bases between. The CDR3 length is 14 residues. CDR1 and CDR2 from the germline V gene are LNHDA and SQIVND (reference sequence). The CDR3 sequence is CASIGVGGNQPQHF. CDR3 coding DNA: TGTGCCAGTATCGGCGTTGGGGGCAATCAGCCCCAGCATTTT.

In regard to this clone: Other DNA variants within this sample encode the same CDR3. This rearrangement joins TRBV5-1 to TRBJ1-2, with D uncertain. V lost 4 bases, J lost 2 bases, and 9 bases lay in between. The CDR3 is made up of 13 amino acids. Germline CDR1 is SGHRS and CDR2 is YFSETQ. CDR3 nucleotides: TGCGCCAGCAGCGACCGGGCCAACTATGGCTACACCTTC. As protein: CASSDRANYGYTF.

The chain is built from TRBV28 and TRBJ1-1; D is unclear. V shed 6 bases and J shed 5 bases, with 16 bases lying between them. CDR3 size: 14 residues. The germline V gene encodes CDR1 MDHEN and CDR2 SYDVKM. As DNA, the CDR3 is TGTGCCAGCAGATCCGGACGATTCGGGACTGAAGCTTTCTTT. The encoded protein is CASRSGRFGTEAFF.

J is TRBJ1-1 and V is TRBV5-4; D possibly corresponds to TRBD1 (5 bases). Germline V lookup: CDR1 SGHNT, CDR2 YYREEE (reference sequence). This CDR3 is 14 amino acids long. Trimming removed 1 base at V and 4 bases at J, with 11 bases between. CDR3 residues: CASSLNRGRTEAFF. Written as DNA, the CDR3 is TGTGCCAGCAGCTTGAATAGGGGACGCACTGAAGCTTTCTTT. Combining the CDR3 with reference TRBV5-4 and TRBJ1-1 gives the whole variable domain ETGVTQSPTHLIKTRGQQVTLRCSSQSGHNTVSWYQQALGQGPQFIFQYYREEENGRGNFPPRFSGLQFPNYSSELNVNALELDDSALYLCASSLNRGRTEAFFGQGTRLTVV.

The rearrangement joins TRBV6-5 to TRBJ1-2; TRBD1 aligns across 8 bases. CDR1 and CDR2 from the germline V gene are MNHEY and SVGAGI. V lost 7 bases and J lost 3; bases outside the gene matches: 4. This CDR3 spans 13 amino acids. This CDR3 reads CASTTGGDYGYTF. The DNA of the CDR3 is TGTGCCAGCACTACAGGGGGTGACTATGGCTACACCTTC.

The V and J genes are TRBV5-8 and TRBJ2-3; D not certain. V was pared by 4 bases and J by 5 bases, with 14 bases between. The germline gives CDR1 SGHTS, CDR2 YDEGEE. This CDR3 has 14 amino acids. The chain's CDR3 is CASSPGRVGDTQYF. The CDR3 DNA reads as TGTGCCAGCAGCCCCGGAAGGGTCGGAGATACGCAGTATTTT.

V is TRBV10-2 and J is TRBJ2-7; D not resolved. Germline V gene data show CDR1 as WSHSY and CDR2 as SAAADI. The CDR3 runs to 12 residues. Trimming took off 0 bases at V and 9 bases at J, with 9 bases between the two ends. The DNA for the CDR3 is TGCGCCAGCAGTGAGTCGGTTGGTTGGCAGTACGTC. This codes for CASSESVGWQYV.

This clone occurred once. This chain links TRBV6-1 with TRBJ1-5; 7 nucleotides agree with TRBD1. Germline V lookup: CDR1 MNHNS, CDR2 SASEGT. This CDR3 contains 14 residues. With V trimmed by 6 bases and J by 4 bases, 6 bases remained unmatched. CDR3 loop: CASSSGQENQPQHF. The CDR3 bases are TGTGCCAGCAGCTCCGGACAGGAGAATCAGCCCCAGCATTTT.

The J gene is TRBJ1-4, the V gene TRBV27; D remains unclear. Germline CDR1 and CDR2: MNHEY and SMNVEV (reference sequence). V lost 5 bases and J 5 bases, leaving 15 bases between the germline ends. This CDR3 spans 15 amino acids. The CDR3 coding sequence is TGTGCCAGCAGTCCCGGGGAGGCGCTGAATGAAAAACTGTTTTTT. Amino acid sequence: CASSPGEALNEKLFF.

The CDR3 coding sequence is TGTGCCAGCAGCGTAGGGGTGACAGCGGTAACCGGGGAGCTGTTTTTT. Protein product: CASSVGVTAVTGELFF. This chain joins TRBV9 and TRBJ2-2; D is possibly TRBD1 or TRBD2 (5 bases each). Trimming pared 0 bases from V and 5 bases from J, leaving 14 bases between. This CDR3 has 16 amino acids. Germline values: CDR1 SGDLS, CDR2 YYNGEE.

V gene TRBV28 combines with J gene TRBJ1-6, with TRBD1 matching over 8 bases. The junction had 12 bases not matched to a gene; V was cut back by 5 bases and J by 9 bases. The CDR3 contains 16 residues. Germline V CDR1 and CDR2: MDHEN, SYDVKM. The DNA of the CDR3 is TGTGCCAGCAGTACACCCGGGACAGGTAGCCGTTCACCCCTCCACTTT. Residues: CASSTPGTGSRSPLHF. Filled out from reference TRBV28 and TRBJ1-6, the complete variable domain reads DVKVTQSSRYLVKRTGEKVFLECVQDMDHENMFWYRQDPGLGLRLIYFSYDVKMKEKGDIPEGYSVSREKKERFSLILESASTNQTSMYLCASSTPGTGSRSPLHFGNGTRLTVT.

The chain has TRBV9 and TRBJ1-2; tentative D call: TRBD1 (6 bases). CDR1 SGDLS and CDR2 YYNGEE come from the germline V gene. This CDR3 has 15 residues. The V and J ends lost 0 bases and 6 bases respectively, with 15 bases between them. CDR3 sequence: CASSVEVGDKNGYTF. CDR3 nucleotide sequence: TGTGCCAGCAGCGTAGAGGTGGGGGACAAAAATGGCTACACCTTC.

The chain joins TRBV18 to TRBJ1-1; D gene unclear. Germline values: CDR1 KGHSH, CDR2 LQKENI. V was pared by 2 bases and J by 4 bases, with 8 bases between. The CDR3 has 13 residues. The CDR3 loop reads CASSPSWGTEAFF. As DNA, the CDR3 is TGTGCCAGCTCACCAAGCTGGGGCACTGAAGCTTTCTTT.

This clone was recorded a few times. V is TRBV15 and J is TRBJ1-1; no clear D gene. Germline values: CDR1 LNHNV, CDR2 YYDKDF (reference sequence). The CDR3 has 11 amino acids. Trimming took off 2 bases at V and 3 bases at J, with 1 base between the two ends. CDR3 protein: CATSRYTEAFF. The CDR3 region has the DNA TGTGCCACCAGCAGATACACTGAAGCTTTCTTT.